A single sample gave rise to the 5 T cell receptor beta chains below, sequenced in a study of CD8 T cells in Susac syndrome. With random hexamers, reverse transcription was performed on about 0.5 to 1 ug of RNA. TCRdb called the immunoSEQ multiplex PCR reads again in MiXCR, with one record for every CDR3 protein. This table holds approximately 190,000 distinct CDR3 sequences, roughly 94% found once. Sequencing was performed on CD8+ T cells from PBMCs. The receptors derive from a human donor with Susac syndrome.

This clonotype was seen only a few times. The CDR3 here is CASSPGTSGGAYNEQFF. The CDR3 DNA reads TGTGCCAGCAGTCCAGGGACTAGCGGGGGGGCCTACAATGAGCAGTTCTTC. The chain has TRBV27 and TRBJ2-1; 16 positions agree with TRBD2. The germline gives CDR1 MNHEY, CDR2 SMNVEV (reference sequence). V lost 5 bases and J lost 2; bases outside the gene matches: 3. The CDR3 contains 17 residues.

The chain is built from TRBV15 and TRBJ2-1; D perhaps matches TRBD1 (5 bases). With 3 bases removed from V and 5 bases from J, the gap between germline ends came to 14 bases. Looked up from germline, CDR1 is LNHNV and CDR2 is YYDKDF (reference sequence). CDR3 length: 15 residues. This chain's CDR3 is CATSRSGNLHNEQFF. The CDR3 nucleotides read TGTGCCACCAGCAGGTCAGGGAATCTCCACAATGAGCAGTTCTTC.

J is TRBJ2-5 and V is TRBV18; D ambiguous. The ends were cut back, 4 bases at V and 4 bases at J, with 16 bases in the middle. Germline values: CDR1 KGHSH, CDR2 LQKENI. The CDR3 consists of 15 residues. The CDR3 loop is CASSRSLYHTETQYF. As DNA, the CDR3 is TGTGCCAGCTCACGTTCACTTTACCATACAGAGACCCAGTACTTC.

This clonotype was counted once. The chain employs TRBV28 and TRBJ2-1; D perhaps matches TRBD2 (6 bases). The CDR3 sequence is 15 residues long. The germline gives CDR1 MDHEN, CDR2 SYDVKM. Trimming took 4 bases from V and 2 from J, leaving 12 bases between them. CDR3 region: CASSYSGPAYNEQFF. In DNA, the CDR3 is TGTGCCAGCAGTTATAGCGGACCAGCCTACAATGAGCAGTTCTTC.

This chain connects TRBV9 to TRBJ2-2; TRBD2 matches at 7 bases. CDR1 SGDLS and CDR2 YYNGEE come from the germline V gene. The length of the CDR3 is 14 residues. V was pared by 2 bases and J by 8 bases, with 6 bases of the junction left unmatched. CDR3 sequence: CASSVASGGGELFF. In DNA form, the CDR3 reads TGTGCCAGCAGCGTGGCTAGCGGTGGAGGGGAGCTGTTTTTT.